This T cell receptor beta chain derives from a study of blood T cells in healthy people across ages. The use of a sample-barcoded 5' primer and a J-beta primer mix characterized a second PCR of 7 to 11 cycles. TCRdb analysed the 5' RACE reads with MiXCR anew, one entry per CDR3 protein. The data show over a million distinct CDR3 sequences, less than 50% seen once. Total RNA amounts of at least 6 micrograms were extracted per sample. The ends were cut back, 3 bases at V and 0 bases at J, with 10 bases in the middle. This CDR3 contains 14 residues. Looked up from germline, CDR1 is SGDLS and CDR2 is YYNGEE. Overall study results and limits: A conclusive naive versus antigen-experienced comparison was prevented by the unsorted PBMCs. With age, beta diversity per million T cells declined roughly linearly, significantly by about 40.

In the case of this clonotype: No antigen is known for it.

The sequence was collected from a woman aged 55-70 years in good health. Sequenced input: blood. The V call is TRBV9, the J call TRBJ2-7, with D perhaps being TRBD1 or TRBD2 (5 bases each). The CDR3 DNA follows: TGTGCCAGCAGCGGAGGGGCAGGCTCCTACGAGCAGTACTTC. This encodes CASSGGAGSYEQYF. The variable domain in full, with the rest retrieved from reference TRBV9 and TRBJ2-7, is DSGVTQTPKHLITATGQRVTLRCSPRSGDLSVYWYQQSLDQGLQFLIQYYNGEERAKGNILERFSAQQFPDLHSELNLSSLELGDSALYFCASSGGAGSYEQYFGPGTRLTVT.